This passage covers 18 T cell receptor beta chains from one sample sequenced in a study of blood T cells in healthy people across ages. A J-beta primer mix and a sample-barcoded 5' primer were used in a second PCR of roughly 7 to 12 cycles. In TCRdb, the 5' RACE reads were re-called with MiXCR into one record per CDR3 protein. The table has under 2 million distinct CDR3 sequences, around 36% seen once. The sequenced material came from blood. The source of these receptors is a woman in her 30s in good health.

Regarding this clonotype: A single base separates this from a much larger clone, so it may be a read error. The gene calls are TRBV15 and TRBJ2-7; 8 positions match TRBD2. The CDR3 extends over 15 amino acids. The germline V gene encodes CDR1 LNHNV and CDR2 YYDKDF (reference sequence). As DNA, the CDR3 is TGTGCCACCAGCAGCAACCGGGGGGGCGGGTACGGGCAGTACTTC. It specifies CATSSNRGGGYGQYF.

This clonotype occurred a few times. This sequence joins TRBV3-1 and TRBJ2-1; D is ambiguous. V was trimmed by 0 bases and J by 11 bases, leaving 14 bases between them. The CDR3 has 14 amino acids. Germline values: CDR1 LGHDT, CDR2 YNNKEL (reference sequence). The CDR3 is CASSQDLGPEKQFF. Written as DNA, the CDR3 is TGTGCCAGCAGCCAAGATTTGGGCCCTGAGAAGCAGTTCTTC.

To note about this clonotype: Just one base apart from a much larger clone, this may be a read error. The chain has TRBV4-1 and TRBJ2-7; 9 nucleotides match TRBD2. CDR3 size: 15 residues. CDR1 is MGHRA, CDR2 YSYEKL, per germline. CDR3 in DNA: TGCGCCGGCAGCCAAGTCCCCCAGCGGGAGGACGAGCAGTACTTC. This sequence encodes CAGSQVPQREDEQYF.

J is TRBJ1-4 and V is TRBV5-1; 8 bases agree with TRBD1. In germline, CDR1 is SGHRS, CDR2 YFSETQ. V trimming: 0 bases; J trimming: 7 bases; junction bases outside the gene matches: 5. The CDR3 runs 15 residues. This chain's CDR3 is CASSLATGASEKLFF. The DNA for the CDR3 is TGCGCCAGCAGCTTGGCGACAGGGGCTAGTGAAAAACTGTTTTTT. The variable domain in full, with the rest retrieved from reference TRBV5-1 and TRBJ1-4, is KAGVTQTPRYLIKTRGQQVTLSCSPISGHRSVSWYQQTPGQGLQFLFEYFSETQRNKGNFPGRFSGRQFSNSRSEMNVSTLELGDSALYLCASSLATGASEKLFFGSGTQLSVL.

This clonotype was seen just once. This clone may be a read error of a much larger clone one base away. CDR3 in amino acids: CAIRGFSTGTQYF. The DNA for the CDR3 is TGTGCCATCAGGGGATTTTCCACAGGTACGCAGTATTTT. This chain joins TRBV10-3 and TRBJ2-3; D possibly corresponds to TRBD1 (5 bases). The CDR3 runs 13 residues. Germline values: CDR1 ENHRY, CDR2 SYGVKD.

This chain uses TRBV20-1 with TRBJ2-7, with 13 bases identical to TRBD2. The V and J ends lost 8 bases and 4 bases, in that order; junction bases with no gene match: 11. Germline loops: CDR1 DFQATT, CDR2 SNEGSKA (reference sequence). This CDR3 comprises 15 residues. CDR3 in amino acids: CSTLSPLAGGYEQYF. CDR3 DNA: TGCAGTACCCTAAGCCCACTAGCGGGAGGGTACGAGCAGTACTTC.

The sample holds one count of this clonotype. V is TRBV7-3 and J is TRBJ1-2, with 9 nucleotides matching TRBD1. V trimming: 4 bases; J trimming: 6 bases; junction bases outside the gene matches: 12. This CDR3 region has 16 residues. CDR1 and CDR2 from the germline V gene are SGHTA and FQGTGA. CDR3 DNA: TGTGCCAGCAGCTCAGGTCGGGACAGGGAGTCGGATGGCTACACCTTC. Its translation is CASSSGRDRESDGYTF.

This clonotype was picked up many times. V gene TRBV4-1 combines with J gene TRBJ2-5; the D is unclear. This CDR3 is 15 amino acids long. V lost 0 bases and J lost 3, with 11 bases in between. Germline values: CDR1 MGHRA, CDR2 YSYEKL. DNA of the CDR3: TGCGCCAGCAGCCAAGATGGCGGACGGGAAGAGACCCAGTACTTC. This codes for CASSQDGGREETQYF.

This clonotype was observed a handful of times. The chain carries TRBV6-1 and TRBJ2-6; possible D gene TRBD1, 5 bases. CDR1 is MNHNS, CDR2 SASEGT, per germline. Trimming removed 4 bases at V and 0 bases at J, with 19 bases between. CDR3 size: 19 residues. The CDR3 loop reads CASSVVAGFQFSGANVLTF. As DNA, the CDR3 is TGTGCCAGCAGTGTAGTCGCAGGGTTCCAATTCTCTGGGGCCAACGTCCTGACTTTC.

This clonotype has more than one count but fewer than ten. This chain uses TRBV20-1 with TRBJ1-4; D remains unclear. The CDR3 consists of 14 residues. Germline loops: CDR1 DFQATT, CDR2 SNEGSKA (reference sequence). V dropped 0 bases and J dropped 7 bases, with 12 bases sitting between them. Written as DNA, the CDR3 is TGCAGTGCTAGAGATATGGTAGGGCGTGAAAAACTGTTTTTT. This translates into CSARDMVGREKLFF.

Ten or more counts support this clonotype. V usage is TRBV12-3 or TRBV12-4 and J usage is TRBJ2-7, with TRBD2 matching 10 bases. The junction had 10 bases not matched to a gene; V was cut back by 8 bases and J by 0 bases. The CDR3 covers 16 residues. CDR3 amino acids: CASSRGSGGSSYEQYF. CDR3 sequence (DNA): TGTGCCAGCTCTCGGGGTAGCGGGGGGAGCTCCTACGAGCAGTACTTC.

In its sample, this clonotype was seen a few times. The CDR3 reads CSASFSAGPSETQYF. CDR3 DNA: TGCAGTGCTTCCTTTTCGGCGGGCCCAAGTGAGACCCAGTACTTC. This chain uses TRBV20-1 with TRBJ2-5, with a tentative D call TRBD2 (5 bases). Trimming cost V 5 bases and J 5 bases, with 21 bases left between them. The CDR3 runs 15 residues. The germline gives CDR1 DFQATT, CDR2 SNEGSKA (reference sequence).

In its sample, this clonotype was seen a few times. The V call is TRBV25-1, the J call TRBJ1-2; D is uncertain. The germline CDR1 and CDR2 sequences are MGHDK and SYGVNS. V was trimmed by 3 bases and J by 6 bases, leaving 17 bases between them. The CDR3 consists of 15 residues. DNA for the CDR3: TGTGCCAGCAGTGATAGCTCGACCCCGTTTGATGGCTACACCTTC. Protein product: CASSDSSTPFDGYTF.

This clonotype was found a few times. The chain employs TRBV11-2 and TRBJ2-4; D possibly corresponds to TRBD1 (6 bases). This CDR3 is 16 amino acids long. V lost 1 base and J lost 3, with 13 bases in between. Germline CDR1 is SGHAT and CDR2 is FQNNGV. The CDR3 loop reads CASSLAGGGGKNIQYF. The CDR3 DNA is TGTGCCAGCAGCTTAGCTGGGGGCGGTGGCAAAAACATTCAGTACTTC.

This clonotype was recorded at least ten times. The V gene is TRBV20-1, the J gene TRBJ2-5, with D tentatively TRBD1 or TRBD2 (5 bases each). Trimming removed 0 bases at V and 5 bases at J, with 16 bases between. The V gene's germline CDR1 is DFQATT and CDR2 SNEGSKA (reference sequence). This CDR3 comprises 15 residues. The CDR3 spells CSARDQVGPLETQYF. The CDR3 DNA sequence: TGCAGTGCTAGAGATCAGGTGGGACCACTTGAGACCCAGTACTTC.

This clonotype was counted only a few times. This chain uses TRBV29-1 with TRBJ1-3; D is undetermined. The germline V gene encodes CDR1 SQVTM and CDR2 ANQGSEA. This CDR3 spans 13 amino acids. Trimming left V 1 base short and J 2 bases short, with 6 bases between. CDR3 DNA: TGCAGCGTTGAAGCGGCAGCTGGAAACACCATATATTTT. This translates into CSVEAAAGNTIYF.

Only a few counts were recorded for this clonotype. The genes are TRBV6-6 and TRBJ1-5; a weak D match, TRBD1 (6 bases). V was clipped by 4 bases and J by 9 bases, with 16 bases between them. In germline, CDR1 is MNHNY, CDR2 SVGAGI (reference sequence). The CDR3 has 14 residues. For the CDR3, the DNA is TGTGCCAGCAGTTCAGACAGGCCCAGCACGCCCCAGCATTTT. Amino acids: CASSSDRPSTPQHF.

This clonotype was detected only a few times. The chain links TRBV29-1 to TRBJ2-2; 10 positions match TRBD1. Germline trimming cut 3 bases from V and 6 bases from J; bases unmatched to any gene: 13. The germline V gene encodes CDR1 SQVTM and CDR2 ANQGSEA. This CDR3 has 17 residues. The CDR3 region has the DNA TGCAGCGTTGAGTGGGACAGGGGAGGACTATACGCCGGGGAGCTGTTTTTT. It codes for CSVEWDRGGLYAGELFF.